The text below deals with one TCR beta chain. It lacks a known antigen. The input lacks base qualities; no much larger clone sits a single base away. Cut back by 1 base and 6 bases, the V and J ends lie 13 bases apart. Based on the germline V gene, the CDR1 and CDR2 sequences are SGHVS and FQNEAQ. The CDR3 covers 14 residues, taking in both the cysteine and the phenylalanine. Of the read, only the CDR3 DNA is kept; its 42 bases are in frame from base 1. TCR beta CDR3 regions were amplified from RNA transcripts. For the first round of RT-PCR on the TCR CDR3, the HTBI primer set was used together with the Qiagen OneStep RT-PCR kit. Libraries were constructed in a second round of multiplex PCR, after which size selection and purification were carried out. Sequencing of the libraries was done on an Illumina HiSeq2000 using paired-end 100 bp reads. On the authors' methods: SOAPnuke was used to process the raw data, removing reads that contained adapters or uncalled bases, had a mean Phred below 15, or lacked an exact match to the constant primer or identifier. High-quality paired reads were merged using COPE v1.2.5, and each unique nucleotide sequence was defined as a clonotype. MiTCR v1.1 was used to align the clonotypes against IMGT TRBV, TRBD and TRBJ reference segments. Analysis was restricted to V-J combinations with a frequency above 0.0001, which covered over 98% of repertoires. The TCS score was defined as F50 (clonal expansion) divided by E x V (chaos), with BLOSUM62-based TCRdist calculated between CDR3 peptides within each V-J. Welch's t-statistics and random forest reduced fewer than 600 V-J features to about 13, which were used in a naive Bayes classifier (R e1071). Through fastp at Q25 and MiXCR, TCRdb rebuilt clones from the public reads, retaining in-frame beta chains. For every CDR3 protein sequence, its rows merge into one entry that carries the most common genes and DNA. Clone size and V and J calls follow TCRdb, not the original study. Present in this sample are 470,000 or so distinct CDR3 sequences, more than 20% of which were seen just once. In total, the top ten clones hold 26% of the sample.

This sample is part of a study of T cells in Graves' hyperthyroidism and ophthalmopathy (dated by TCRdb to the late 2010s). Regarding the complete study: Peripheral blood samples were taken at initial diagnosis, before any treatment was given. To identify TCR V-J signatures that set the groups apart, the researchers used a discovery cohort of about a hundred patients, made up of under 50 with Graves' ophthalmopathy and 55 to 65 with stable Graves' hyperthyroidism. An independent validation cohort of about 20 hyperthyroidism patients and about 15 patients who later progressed to ophthalmopathy tested prospective prediction of ophthalmopathy. The 100 discovery patients were randomly split 7:3 into training and test sets. In addition, the study compared T-cell repertoires in thyroid tissue and in blood from six Graves' hyperthyroidism patients. After blood sampling, hyperthyroidism patients were treated with methimazole at a starting dose of 30 mg daily, and ophthalmopathy patients were treated with high-dose intravenous methylprednisolone. According to the paper, TCR Vbeta CDR3 sequencing was carried out on roughly 130 peripheral blood samples, which came from about 45 ophthalmopathy, approximately 72 hyperthyroidism and approximately 17 progressor patients. What the research found in general, with its limitations: Sample size was not statistically predetermined, and blinding of investigators to group allocation was not performed. In validation, progression to ophthalmopathy was predicted by the model with 70% to 71% sensitivity and 72% to 85% specificity, a median of approximately 7.1 months before onset. Most expanded thyroid clonotypes (frequency above 0.001) were also found in blood, which suggests that blood repertoires may mirror thyroid immune responses. A 13 V-J signature model separated ophthalmopathy from stable hyperthyroidism, with around 90% sensitivity and about 81% specificity in cross-validation and 80%/75% in testing.

Stable Graves' hyperthyroidism was defined as no progression to ophthalmopathy during 18 months of follow-up. Hyperthyroidism patients were newly diagnosed, with disease duration under 2 months, and aged 18 to 65 years. The study excluded patients with uncontrolled infections, other autoimmune diseases, pregnancy or lactation. Diagnoses were based on clinical symptoms, serum thyroxine and TRAb, thyroid ultrasound and orbital computed tomography. PBMCs were separated from approximately 10 ml of fresh peripheral blood using Ficoll-Paque density gradient centrifugation. Total RNA was extracted using Trizol reagent, and RNA quality was assessed on an Agilent 2100 Bioanalyzer.

Material: blood. This clonotype was obtained from a man aged 18 to 30 with Graves' hyperthyroidism. In this chain, TRBV7-8 is recombined with TRBJ2-7; the D region possibly corresponds to TRBD2 (5 bases align). The CDR3 amino acid sequence is: CASSLVGSTGEQYF. The DNA is TGTGCCAGCAGCTTAGTTGGGAGCACGGGCGAGCAGTACTTC.